The 24 T cell receptor beta chains below all came from one sample that was sequenced in a study of siplizumab effects on memory and regulatory T cells. TCRdb's copy holds only in-frame clones and misses some; the assay was immunoSEQ multiplex PCR. The table has 90,000 to 110,000 clones, 90% to 95% seen once. Sequenced material: Tregs sorted from blood. These receptors originate from a human donor in good health.

CDR3 sequence reads: CASSSAGTGRETQYF. DNA for the CDR3: TGTGCCAGCAGTTCCGCCGGGACAGGGAGGGAGACCCAGTACTTC. This chain connects TRBV28 to TRBJ2-5, with 9 bases lining up with TRBD1. J was trimmed by 5 bases and V by 4 bases; bases with no gene match: 8. Germline V CDR1 and CDR2: MDHEN, SYDVKM. The CDR3 sequence is 15 residues long.

This chain joins TRBV5-1 and TRBJ2-6, with unresolved D. The ends were cut back, 6 bases at V and 0 bases at J, with 10 bases in the middle. The germline V gene has CDR1 SGHRS and CDR2 YFSETQ. The CDR3 is 15 residues long. The DNA for the CDR3 is TGCGCCAGCACCCGGGTCACCTCTGGGGCCAACGTCCTGACTTTC. Encoded protein: CASTRVTSGANVLTF.

This clone occurred a few times. This sequence joins TRBV25-1 and TRBJ1-2; the D is unclear. Trimming cost V 1 base and J 5 bases, with 5 bases left between them. CDR3 length equals 12 residues. Germline V lookup: CDR1 MGHDK, CDR2 SYGVNS. CDR3 residues: CASSELGYGYTF. CDR3 DNA: TGTGCCAGCAGTGAATTAGGTTATGGCTACACCTTC.

The rearrangement uses TRBV9 and TRBJ1-2; D may be TRBD1 (5 bases). The V and J ends lost 6 bases and 0 bases respectively, with 21 bases between them. The CDR3 contains 17 residues. The V gene's germline CDR1 is SGDLS and CDR2 YYNGEE. The CDR3 region has the DNA TGTGCCAGCAAAGGCCCGTGGGGGACTGCAGCTAACTATGGCTACACCTTC. This translates into CASKGPWGTAANYGYTF.

CDR3 loop: CASSFTGGYGYTF. The DNA of the CDR3 is TGCGCCAGCAGCTTTACAGGGGGGTATGGCTACACCTTC. The chain links TRBV5-1 to TRBJ1-2, with 8 bases fitting TRBD1. The CDR3 extends over 13 amino acids. CDR1 and CDR2 (germline): SGHRS, YFSETQ. V lost 2 bases, J lost 5 bases, and 2 bases stayed unmatched.

V is TRBV10-3 and J is TRBJ1-1; 9 bases align to TRBD1. The CDR3 has 13 residues. Germline-derived CDR1 and CDR2 are ENHRY and SYGVKD. The junction had 10 bases not matched to a gene; V was cut back by 6 bases and J by 11 bases. This chain's CDR3 is CAIRGQGSLEAFF. The CDR3 nucleotides read TGTGCCATCAGGGGACAGGGCTCGTTGGAGGCTTTCTTT.

The chain is built from TRBV7-8 and TRBJ2-1; 15 bases align to TRBD2. Trimming at V came to 2 bases and at J to 9 bases, leaving 8 bases not matched to a gene. This CDR3 comprises 17 residues. The germline V gene encodes CDR1 SGHVS and CDR2 FQNEAQ. This chain's CDR3 is CASSLRWTSGGATEQFF. CDR3 bases: TGTGCCAGCAGCTTAAGGTGGACTAGCGGGGGGGCCACTGAGCAGTTCTTC.

V is TRBV6-6 and J is TRBJ1-2; no definite D call. Trimming left V 2 bases short and J 7 bases short, with 17 bases between. CDR3 length: 15 amino acids. CDR1 is MNHNY, CDR2 SVGAGI, per germline (reference sequence). The CDR3 DNA follows: TGTGCCAGCAGTTACGCGAGGGAGCAGGTGGGTGGCTACACCTTC. Translated: CASSYAREQVGGYTF.

This chain connects TRBV5-1 to TRBJ1-1; 7 bases are shared with TRBD1. V trimming: 3 bases; J trimming: 0 bases; junction bases outside the gene matches: 11. Per germline, CDR1 SGHRS and CDR2 YFSETQ. The CDR3 has 17 amino acids. CDR3 sequence: CASSSRQGGGVNTEAFF. DNA of the CDR3: TGCGCCAGCAGCTCCCGACAGGGTGGAGGTGTGAACACTGAAGCTTTCTTT. Drawing the rest from reference TRBV5-1 and TRBJ1-1, the complete variable domain is KAGVTQTPRYLIKTRGQQVTLSCSPISGHRSVSWYQQTPGQGLQFLFEYFSETQRNKGNFPGRFSGRQFSNSRSEMNVSTLELGDSALYLCASSSRQGGGVNTEAFFGQGTRLTVV.

The V call is TRBV6-5, the J call TRBJ2-3; D remains ambiguous. CDR3 size: 12 residues. V lost 6 bases to trimming and J lost 0 bases, with 4 bases between them. CDR1 and CDR2 (germline): MNHEY, SVGAGI. The CDR3 coding sequence is TGTGCCAGCAGGGACAGCACAGATACGCAGTATTTT. It yields the protein CASRDSTDTQYF.

This chain connects TRBV9 to TRBJ2-2, with D uncertain. V lost 0 bases, J lost 0 bases, and 6 bases lay in between. The CDR3 consists of 15 residues. The germline V gene has CDR1 SGDLS and CDR2 YYNGEE. CDR3 amino acids: CASSVVGANTGELFF. The CDR3 DNA reads TGTGCCAGCAGCGTAGTGGGTGCGAACACCGGGGAGCTGTTTTTT.

This clone was seen a single time. The chain joins TRBV6-5 to TRBJ1-2, with 9 bases identical to TRBD1. The CDR3 consists of 13 residues. Germline trimming cut 7 bases from V and 8 bases from J; bases unmatched to any gene: 8. From germline, CDR1 is MNHEY and CDR2 SVGAGI. The DNA for the CDR3 is TGTGCCAGCAAGCTACAGGGGGCCGGGGGCTACACCTTC. Translation gives CASKLQGAGGYTF.

The V gene is TRBV7-2, the J gene TRBJ1-1; D unresolved. The V and J ends lost 0 bases and 0 bases respectively, with 5 bases between them. This CDR3 contains 14 residues. CDR1 SGHTA and CDR2 FQGNSA come from the germline V gene. CDR3 nucleotide sequence: TGTGCCAGCAGCTTAGCGCGTTTGAACACTGAAGCTTTCTTT. This codes for CASSLARLNTEAFF.

The chain combines TRBV4-2 with TRBJ1-2, with 7 bases identical to TRBD1. V lost 1 base, J lost 2 bases, and 7 bases stayed unmatched. This CDR3 has 16 residues. Germline V gene lookup returns CDR1 LGHNA and CDR2 YNFKEQ. CDR3: CASSQGAGGENYGYTF. CDR3 in DNA: TGTGCCAGCAGCCAAGGAGCAGGGGGGGAGAACTATGGCTACACCTTC.

The chain employs TRBV6-6 and TRBJ1-3; D perhaps matches TRBD1 (5 bases). The CDR3 sequence is 16 residues long. CDR1 and CDR2 (germline): MNHNY, SVGAGI (reference sequence). Trimming shortened V by 0 bases and J by 4 bases, and 13 bases separated the two germline ends. The CDR3 region has the DNA TGTGCCAGCAGTTACTCGACCAGGGCGTCCGGAAACACCATATATTTT. Protein: CASSYSTRASGNTIYF.

The count of this clone is one. The chain links TRBV2 to TRBJ2-6; 11 bases line up with TRBD1. Germline V gene sequence: CDR1 SNHLY, CDR2 FYNNEI. The CDR3 contains 17 residues. The J segment lost 0 bases and the V segment lost 6 bases, leaving 4 bases of the junction unmatched. The CDR3 DNA reads as TGTGCCAGCAGCCCCGGGACAGGGGGCTCTGGGGCCAACGTCCTGACTTTC. Protein product: CASSPGTGGSGANVLTF.

The chain recombines TRBV19 with TRBJ1-1; D gene ambiguous. The CDR3 spans 14 residues. From germline, CDR1 is LNHDA and CDR2 SQIVND (reference sequence). Trimming pared 9 bases from V and 1 base from J, leaving 15 bases between. Here the CDR3 DNA reads TGTGCCAGCCTCGAAATGCGGGGGAACACTGAAGCTTTCTTT. Translated, it gives CASLEMRGNTEAFF.

The chain recombines TRBV19 with TRBJ2-3, with a weak D call TRBD2 (5 bases). CDR1 LNHDA and CDR2 SQIVND come from the germline V gene (reference sequence). The ends were cut back, 5 bases at V and 1 base at J, with 16 bases in the middle. This CDR3 region has 16 residues. For the CDR3, the DNA is TGTGCCAGTAGTCCCCTTGGAGGAACGGGCACAGATACGCAGTATTTT. It is translated as CASSPLGGTGTDTQYF.

The rearrangement links TRBV19 to TRBJ1-3; D may be TRBD1 (5 bases). Germline V gives CDR1 LNHDA, CDR2 SQIVND (reference sequence). Trimming pared 1 base from V and 1 base from J, leaving 20 bases between. CDR3 size: 19 residues. CDR3 sequence (DNA): TGTGCCAGTAGTATAGGCAGGGTGGTCGGCCTTGGATCTGGAAACACCATATATTTT. Its protein product is CASSIGRVVGLGSGNTIYF. The full variable domain, rest sourced from reference TRBV19 and TRBJ1-3, is DGGITQSPKYLFRKEGQNVTLSCEQNLNHDAMYWYRQDPGQGLRLIYYSQIVNDFQKGDIAEGYSVSREKKESFPLTVTSAQKNPTAFYLCASSIGRVVGLGSGNTIYFGEGSWLTVV.

The gene calls are TRBV18 and TRBJ1-4; no clear D gene. The CDR3 runs to 16 residues. Germline-derived CDR1 and CDR2 are KGHSH and LQKENI. Trimming took 3 bases from V and 0 from J, leaving 11 bases between them. Here the CDR3 reads CASSPRVAATNEKLFF. The CDR3 DNA reads TGTGCCAGCTCACCTCGAGTCGCAGCAACTAATGAAAAACTGTTTTTT.

The chain combines TRBV5-1 with TRBJ2-3; 15 nucleotides agree with TRBD2. The CDR3 runs to 21 residues. Trimming took 6 bases from V and 6 from J; bases not matched to a gene: 23. Germline V CDR1 and CDR2: SGHRS, YFSETQ. For the CDR3, the DNA is TGCGCCAGCACCAAAAGGACCGGGACTAGCGGGGGGCAGAAGCTCAGGGATACGCAGTATTTT. Residues: CASTKRTGTSGGQKLRDTQYF.

The V and J genes are TRBV10-3 and TRBJ2-2; 10 nucleotides line up with TRBD1. The V gene end was trimmed by 6 bases and the J gene end by 3 bases; junction bases not matched to a gene: 4. Looked up from germline, CDR1 is ENHRY and CDR2 is SYGVKD. This CDR3 contains 15 residues. CDR3 nucleotide sequence: TGTGCCATCAGGGGACAGGGGAAAGACACCGGGGAGCTGTTTTTT. Encoded protein: CAIRGQGKDTGELFF.

This rearrangement joins TRBV7-6 to TRBJ2-5, with unresolved D. V was clipped by 2 bases and J by 2 bases, with 0 bases between them. Germline lookup yields CDR1 SGHVS and CDR2 FNYEAQ. The CDR3 sequence is 11 residues long. The CDR3 sequence is CASSLQETQYF. The CDR3 nucleotides read TGTGCCAGCAGCTTACAAGAGACCCAGTACTTC.

This chain links TRBV7-8 with TRBJ2-7; 8 bases align to TRBD1. Germline trimming cut 6 bases from V and 3 bases from J; bases unmatched to any gene: 7. Per germline, CDR1 SGHVS and CDR2 FQNEAQ. The CDR3 has 14 residues. The CDR3 spells CASSSRGPYYEQYF. The CDR3 bases are TGTGCCAGCAGTTCCAGGGGGCCATACTACGAGCAGTACTTC.